The T cell receptor beta chain described here comes from a study of CD8 T cells in seronegative destructive rheumatoid arthritis (TCRdb year 2020). Some background on the complete study: At the time of sampling, biological drugs were being given to seven out of the eight CND-RA patients. Peripheral CD8+ TCRbeta repertoires of CCP-negative destructive rheumatoid arthritis (CND-RA) patients were compared with newly diagnosed seropositive RA, seronegative RA and healthy controls. The seropositive RA, seronegative RA and healthy control comparison cohorts were obtained from an earlier published TCRbeta dataset rather than being newly sequenced.

On this clone itself: Its antigen specificity is not known. No much larger clonotype is one base removed from it; base qualities were not supplied.

Trimming accounts for 0 bases at V and 1 base at J, while the number of junction bases matched to no gene is 4. The CDR3 runs 16 amino acids, cysteine and phenylalanine included. The kept DNA is CDR3 alone, 48 bases in frame from the first base. CDR1 and CDR2 (SQVTM, ANQGSEA) derive from the germline V gene. CND-RA patients tested negative on the clinical CCP2 antibody test, and even with active therapy their joint destruction kept progressing. Every CND-RA patient had failed conventional anti-rheumatic therapy and showed typical joint destruction in the wrists and ankles. CND-RA patients were sampled after long disease histories, spanning decades in several cases, rather than at diagnosis. Each patient provided approximately 46 millilitres of EDTA-anticoagulated peripheral blood. Ficoll-Paque PLUS density gradient separation was used to isolate peripheral blood mononuclear cells. AutoMACS magnetic bead positive selection was used to isolate CD8+ cells from fresh or cryopreserved PBMCs, and flow cytometry was used to check purity. Genomic DNA was extracted with Nucleospin Tissue or Tissue XS kits and quantified on a Qubit 2.0 fluorometer.

Paper-wide results and their limitations: CND-RA repertoires showed more CMV-reactive and fewer influenza A-reactive CD8+ TCRbeta sequences than controls and other RA subtypes. Across the approximately 100,000 clonotypes tested, no public clonotype enrichment survived Benjamini-Hochberg correction. A distinct set of enriched public clonotypes appeared to be carried by CND-RA patients, and this finding was interpreted by the authors as support for a separate disease subset. The study acknowledged the small size of the CND-RA cohort as a limitation. After adjusting for age, CND-RA patients appeared to have less diverse, more clonal CD8+ TCRbeta repertoires than other RA subtypes. In the absence of diagnostic samples, TCR repertoire differences may be partly attributable to poor disease control over the years rather than being present at onset.

Genomic DNA from CD8+ cells was used for TCRbeta sequencing according to the manufacturer's instructions. A genomics technology centre in Finland performed the TCRbeta sequencing with the immunoSEQ assay. As for how the authors treated the data: The clonotype tables produced by the immunoSEQ preprocessing pipeline were converted into VDJtools format, and any non-productive clonotypes were filtered out. Samples with fewer than 10,000 reads were excluded, the remaining samples were subsampled to 10,000 reads, and six of the eight CND-RA samples met this threshold. Shannon-Wiener, Simpson and clonality indices were calculated with the VDJtools CalcDiversityStats function on data subsampled to 10,000 reads. To infer antigen specificity, non-singleton TCRbeta clonotypes were hard-matched against VDJdb, with no mismatches permitted. CDR3 sequences that differed by one amino acid (Hamming distance 1) were grouped together into clusters with potentially shared antigen targets. After each group was resampled to six samples, one-sided Fisher's exact tests checked public clonotypes for group enrichment, with the whole procedure repeated ten times. Imported from immuneACCESS, the table was reduced by TCRdb to in-frame sequences with V and J called. These copies leave out some clones; in studies compared against another copy, an unresolved V gene accounts for under half, and the cause of the remainder is not known. V, J and clone size reflect that table, while D and trimming were determined from the DNA. This sample comprises under 850 clones, roughly nine tenths of them detected only once. In total, the top ten clones hold approximately 10% of the sample.

The clonotype was recovered from a woman between 45 and 75 years old with seronegative destructive rheumatoid arthritis. Rearrangement joined TRBV29-1 to TRBJ2-7; 12 bases in between match TRBD2. Sequencing input: CD8+ T cells from blood. The CDR3 reads as follows: CSVEDPSGRASYEQYF. The nucleotide sequence is TGCAGCGTTGAAGATCCTAGCGGGAGGGCTTCCTACGAGCAGTACTTC.